This TCR beta chain was profiled in a study of shared clonotypes between healthy human individuals. Study-wide findings and caveats: An effect of sequencing depth on clonotype sharing among donors was expected. Incomplete sequencing of sorted subsets was indicated by rarefaction despite large depth.

This clone was seen just once. The target antigen is unknown. Caucasian adults living in Nashville, Tennessee, provided all samples. CD45RA-negative memory and CD45RA+ naive subsets were split from the CD4+ cells. The CDR3 has 13 residues. Per germline, CDR1 SGHRS and CDR2 YFSETQ. Between the trimmed V and J ends, which lost 3 bases and 7 bases, there was a span of 10 bases. The repertoire was sequenced with immunoSEQ multiplex PCR; TCRdb's copy has only in-frame clones and lacks some. The repertoire holds about 1.5 million clones, with about 98% as singletons. Material: naive CD4+ T cells sorted from blood. Sample subset: CD45RA+ positively selected. J is TRBJ1-4 and V is TRBV5-1; D not resolved. The clonotype was recovered from a man between 25 and 39 years old in good health. CDR3: CASSSQTAEKLFF. Here the CDR3 DNA reads TGCGCCAGCAGCTCCCAGACTGCTGAAAAACTGTTTTTT. Based on the CDR3 plus reference TRBV5-1 and TRBJ1-4, the full variable domain is KAGVTQTPRYLIKTRGQQVTLSCSPISGHRSVSWYQQTPGQGLQFLFEYFSETQRNKGNFPGRFSGRQFSNSRSEMNVSTLELGDSALYLCASSSQTAEKLFFGSGTQLSVL.